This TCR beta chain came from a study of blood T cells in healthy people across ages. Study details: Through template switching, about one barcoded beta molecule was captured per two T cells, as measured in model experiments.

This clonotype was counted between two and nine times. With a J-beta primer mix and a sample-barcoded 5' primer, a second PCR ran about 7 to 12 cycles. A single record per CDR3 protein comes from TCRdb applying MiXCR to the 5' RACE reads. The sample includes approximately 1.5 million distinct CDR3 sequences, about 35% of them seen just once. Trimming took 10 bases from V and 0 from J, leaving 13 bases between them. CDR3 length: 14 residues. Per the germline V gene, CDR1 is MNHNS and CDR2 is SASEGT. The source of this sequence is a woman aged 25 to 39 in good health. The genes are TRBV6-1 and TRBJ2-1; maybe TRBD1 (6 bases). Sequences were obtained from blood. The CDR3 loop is CATRGPSSYNEQFF. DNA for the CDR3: TGTGCCACCAGGGGACCCAGCTCCTACAATGAGCAGTTCTTC.